This TCR beta chain was recorded in a study of identical twins. TCRdb re-called the 5' RACE reads through MiXCR, storing one row per CDR3 protein. The sample lists about 700,000 distinct CDR3 sequences, less than 7% occurring once. Everyone who gave samples was a healthy Caucasian. General study findings and limits: There was an excess of low generation probability in the out-of-frame alpha sequences that twins shared. The study reached conclusions through statistical analysis that was cross-sectional, not following the same donors. Analyses of zero insertions could be partly confounded by invariant MAIT and iNKT cells.

This clonotype was recorded at least ten times. What it binds is unknown. The clonotype comes from a man aged 18 to 30 in good health. The sequencing input was naive T cells sorted from blood.

The CDR3 spells CASSLKFQRGIQYF. Here the CDR3 DNA reads TGTGCCAGCAGTTTGAAGTTCCAACGGGGCATTCAGTACTTC. The chain uses TRBV12-3 or TRBV12-4 and TRBJ2-4; D possibly corresponds to TRBD2 (5 bases). Trimming left V 3 bases short and J 9 bases short, with 15 bases between. CDR3 length: 14 amino acids.